This entry lists 24 T cell receptor beta chains sequenced from one sample in a study of cytomegalovirus exposure and HLA in healthy donors (dated by TCRdb to about 2017). The method behind the library was the immunoSEQ multiplex PCR assay. As stored in TCRdb, this immuneACCESS dataset retains in-frame rearrangements with V and J assigned. A fraction of the clones does not appear; measured against another copy, unresolved V genes explain less than half of the discrepancy, and the remainder lacks a known reason. The table for this sample lists 180,000 or so clones; roughly 86% of them were counted only once. In total, the top ten clones hold roughly 2.6% of the sample. The sequencing input was PBMCs. The receptor source for this set is a man aged 18-30 years in good health and CMV-seropositive.

V usage is TRBV6-1 and J usage is TRBJ1-2, with D hard to call. Germline lookup yields CDR1 MNHNS and CDR2 SASEGT. The CDR3 loop spans 13 amino acids. V dropped 6 bases and J dropped 1 base, with 9 bases sitting between them. CDR3: CASSIKINYGYTF. In nucleotides, the CDR3 is TGTGCCAGCAGCATCAAAATTAACTATGGCTACACCTTC.

The genes are TRBV4-2 and TRBJ2-1; 8 bases are a match to TRBD2. V lost 1 base, J lost 6 bases, and 8 bases stayed unmatched. The CDR3 covers 16 residues. Germline CDR1 LGHNA, CDR2 YNFKEQ. CDR3 amino acids: CASSQGGLEGSNEQFF. In DNA, the CDR3 is TGTGCCAGCAGCCAAGGGGGACTAGAGGGGTCCAATGAGCAGTTCTTC.

The chain combines TRBV5-1 with TRBJ1-2, with a weak D call TRBD1 (5 bases). V dropped 0 bases and J dropped 6 bases, with 12 bases sitting between them. Germline V gene lookup returns CDR1 SGHRS and CDR2 YFSETQ. The CDR3 length is 14 residues. The CDR3 nucleotides read TGCGCCAGCAGCTTGGCCAGCAGGGTCGATGGCTACACCTTC. Translated: CASSLASRVDGYTF.

The chain joins TRBV7-9 to TRBJ2-2, with a tentative D call TRBD2 (6 bases). V was shortened by 5 bases and J by 4 bases, with 11 bases between the two germline ends. Per germline, CDR1 SEHNR and CDR2 FQNEAQ (reference sequence). This CDR3 spans 14 amino acids. CDR3 nucleotide sequence: TGTGCCAGCAGCCCTTACGGGGGCACCGGGGAGCTGTTTTTT. Protein product: CASSPYGGTGELFF.

V usage is TRBV7-9 and J usage is TRBJ1-2, with 8 nucleotides matching TRBD1. Trimming took 3 bases from V and 8 from J; bases not matched to a gene: 11. This CDR3 has 15 residues. From germline, CDR1 is SEHNR and CDR2 FQNEAQ (reference sequence). The CDR3 sequence: CASSLRAGQGRGYTF. In nucleotides, the CDR3 is TGTGCCAGCAGCTTGAGGGCCGGACAGGGAAGAGGCTACACCTTC.

Concerning this clone itself: This CDR3 is also generated by other DNA sequences in the sample. V is TRBV9 and J is TRBJ2-7; 7 bases are shared with TRBD2. Germline V gene lookup returns CDR1 SGDLS and CDR2 YYNGEE. V trimming: 0 bases; J trimming: 3 bases; junction bases outside the gene matches: 3. The CDR3 has 14 amino acids. CDR3 DNA sequence: TGTGCCAGCAGCGTAGGGAGGGAGGGCTACGAGCAGTACTTC. Protein sequence: CASSVGREGYEQYF.

The V call is TRBV5-1, the J call TRBJ2-7; 10 nucleotides align to TRBD2. The CDR3 extends over 17 amino acids. The V gene's germline CDR1 is SGHRS and CDR2 YFSETQ. The V and J ends lost 1 base and 0 bases, in that order; junction bases with no gene match: 7. The CDR3 protein is CASSLRGLAESSYEQYF. In DNA, the CDR3 is TGCGCCAGCAGCTTGCGTGGACTAGCGGAAAGCTCCTACGAGCAGTACTTC.

The rearrangement links TRBV7-9 to TRBJ1-4; D uncertain. CDR3 length equals 14 residues. Per the germline V gene, CDR1 is SEHNR and CDR2 is FQNEAQ (reference sequence). The ends were cut back, 5 bases at V and 8 bases at J, with 15 bases in the middle. DNA of the CDR3: TGTGCCAGCAGCCCGGTCTACGGTCGGGAAAAACTGTTTTTT. It yields the protein CASSPVYGREKLFF.

The chain employs TRBV7-9 and TRBJ1-4, with 7 bases fitting TRBD1. The trim removed 5 bases at V and 8 bases at J, leaving 8 bases unmatched. Germline-derived CDR1 and CDR2 are SEHNR and FQNEAQ (reference sequence). The CDR3 sequence is 14 residues long. The CDR3 region has the DNA TGTGCCAGCAGCCAAAGACAGGGTGGGGAAAAACTGTTTTTT. Translating it yields CASSQRQGGEKLFF.

This chain uses TRBV4-2 with TRBJ2-1, with D uncertain. From germline, CDR1 is LGHNA and CDR2 YNFKEQ. The CDR3 runs to 15 residues. V gave up 3 bases and J gave up 15 bases, with 24 bases separating them. The CDR3 loop is CASSQDYRVPDPLFF. In DNA form, the CDR3 reads TGTGCCAGCAGCCAGGATTACCGGGTCCCCGATCCCCTGTTCTTC.

The chain links TRBV6-5 to TRBJ2-7; possibly TRBD1 for D (6 bases). V was shortened by 9 bases and J by 1 base, with 16 bases between the two germline ends. CDR3 length: 14 residues. Germline CDR1 and CDR2: MNHEY and SVGAGI. Written as DNA, the CDR3 is TGTGCCAGTAACAGGGTTGCTGGGTCCTACGAGCAGTACTTC. Protein sequence: CASNRVAGSYEQYF.

The chain combines TRBV27 with TRBJ2-3; weak D call: TRBD1 (5 bases). CDR1 MNHEY and CDR2 SMNVEV come from the germline V gene (reference sequence). The CDR3 is 14 amino acids. Deletions cut 2 bases from V and 2 bases from J, with 8 bases between. CDR3 nucleotides: TGTGCCAGCAGTTTACCAGGGTACACAGATACGCAGTATTTT. Translated, it gives CASSLPGYTDTQYF.

The genes are TRBV7-9 and TRBJ2-7, with D perhaps matching TRBD2 (6 bases). V was trimmed by 3 bases and J by 0 bases, leaving 9 bases between them. CDR1 and CDR2 from the germline V gene are SEHNR and FQNEAQ (reference sequence). The CDR3 has 14 residues. The CDR3 protein is CASSFGGTSYEQYF. DNA for the CDR3: TGTGCCAGCAGCTTCGGGGGAACCTCCTACGAGCAGTACTTC. The full variable domain, its missing parts supplied by reference TRBV7-9 and TRBJ2-7, is DTGVSQNPRHKITKRGQNVTFRCDPISEHNRLYWYRQTLGQGPEFLTYFQNEAQLEKSRLLSDRFSAERPKGSFSTLEIQRTEQGDSAMYLCASSFGGTSYEQYFGPGTRLTVT.

J is TRBJ2-7 and V is TRBV5-4, with D perhaps TRBD2 (5 bases). Germline V CDR1 and CDR2: SGHNT, YYREEE (reference sequence). V was trimmed by 5 bases and J by 6 bases, leaving 15 bases between them. This CDR3 has 13 amino acids. The CDR3 protein is CASRPRPEGEQYF. CDR3 coding DNA: TGTGCCAGCAGGCCCCGCCCTGAGGGCGAGCAGTACTTC.

The V call is TRBV4-3, the J call TRBJ2-2; TRBD2 aligns across 12 bases. Trimming at V came to 5 bases and at J to 5 bases, leaving 3 bases not matched to a gene. CDR1 is LGHNA, CDR2 YSLEER, per germline. The CDR3 loop spans 15 amino acids. CDR3 in DNA: TGCGCCAGCAGCAAGGGGACTAGCGGGACCGGGGAGCTGTTTTTT. Translated: CASSKGTSGTGELFF.

The chain joins TRBV5-8 to TRBJ2-7, with TRBD1 as a possible D gene (5 bases). This CDR3 contains 12 residues. Deletions cut 6 bases from V and 3 bases from J, with 10 bases between. Germline lookup yields CDR1 SGHTS and CDR2 YDEGEE. The CDR3 sequence: CASILTVYEQYF. The CDR3 DNA follows: TGTGCCAGCATCCTGACAGTCTACGAGCAGTACTTC.

The rearrangement joins TRBV18 to TRBJ2-1, with 9 bases matching TRBD2. Trimming took 2 bases from V and 8 from J; bases not matched to a gene: 7. CDR3 length equals 15 residues. In germline, CDR1 is KGHSH, CDR2 LQKENI. The DNA of the CDR3 is TGTGCCAGCTCACCAAAGGGACTAGCAGTGGATGAGCAGTTCTTC. It codes for CASSPKGLAVDEQFF.

The chain employs TRBV30 and TRBJ2-3, with TRBD2 matching 7 bases. Germline V gene sequence: CDR1 GTSNPN, CDR2 SVGIG (reference sequence). This CDR3 is built from 11 residues. V was pared by 2 bases and J by 9 bases, with 2 bases of the junction left unmatched. The CDR3 coding sequence is TGTGCCTGGAGTTGGGGGGGGACGCAGTATTTT. It codes for CAWSWGGTQYF. Full variable domain (outside the CDR3, taken from reference TRBV30 and TRBJ2-3): SQTIHQWPATLVQPVGSPLSLECTVEGTSNPNLYWYRQAAGRGLQLLFYSVGIGQISSEVPQNLSASRPQDRQFILSSKKLLLSDSGFYLCAWSWGGTQYFGPGTRLTVL.

The rearrangement links TRBV11-1 to TRBJ2-1; 10 bases match TRBD2. The germline CDR1 and CDR2 sequences are SGHAT and FQDESV (reference sequence). The trim removed 5 bases at V and 3 bases at J, leaving 7 bases unmatched. The CDR3 consists of 16 residues. This chain's CDR3 is CASSQTRTSGYNEQFF. The CDR3 DNA follows: TGTGCCAGCAGCCAAACACGGACTAGCGGCTACAATGAGCAGTTCTTC.

This clone occurred once. The chain carries TRBV7-8 and TRBJ2-2; possibly TRBD2 for D (5 bases). Germline V gives CDR1 SGHVS, CDR2 FQNEAQ. CDR3 length: 18 residues. V was cut by 5 bases and J by 3 bases, with 22 bases left in between. The CDR3: CASSPAGVVGGYTGELFF. CDR3 coding DNA: TGTGCCAGCAGCCCCGCTGGGGTGGTCGGCGGGTACACCGGGGAGCTGTTTTTT.

The genes are TRBV27 and TRBJ2-1; D gene unclear. Trimming shortened V by 5 bases and J by 8 bases, and 10 bases separated the two germline ends. This CDR3 is built from 12 residues. The germline V gene encodes CDR1 MNHEY and CDR2 SMNVEV (reference sequence). The chain's CDR3 is CASSRRLDEQFF. As DNA, the CDR3 is TGTGCCAGCAGTCGCCGGCTAGATGAGCAGTTCTTC.

The chain carries TRBV4-1 and TRBJ1-5; a weak D match, TRBD1 (5 bases). Trimming shortened V by 0 bases and J by 7 bases, and 13 bases separated the two germline ends. This CDR3 contains 15 residues. Germline lookup yields CDR1 MGHRA and CDR2 YSYEKL. The DNA for the CDR3 is TGCGCCAGCAGCCAAGATCCGCTAAGGGGCCAGCCCCAGCATTTT. It yields the protein CASSQDPLRGQPQHF.

The chain recombines TRBV13 with TRBJ1-1, with 8 bases lining up with TRBD1. From germline, CDR1 is PRHDT and CDR2 FYEKMQ (reference sequence). The J segment lost 5 bases and the V segment lost 4 bases, leaving 9 bases of the junction unmatched. This CDR3 is 15 amino acids long. CDR3 amino acids: CASSSRQGRQTEAFF. Here the CDR3 DNA reads TGTGCCAGCAGCTCGAGACAGGGGAGGCAGACTGAAGCTTTCTTT.

The CDR3, as DNA: TGTGCCAGCAGCTACAGGGCGGGGGGGGTCTACAATGAGCAGTTCTTC. It encodes CASSYRAGGVYNEQFF. J is TRBJ2-1 and V is TRBV7-6; 9 bases line up with TRBD2. Germline CDR1 is SGHVS and CDR2 is FNYEAQ. This CDR3 has 16 amino acids. The J segment lost 3 bases and the V segment lost 4 bases, leaving 7 bases of the junction unmatched.